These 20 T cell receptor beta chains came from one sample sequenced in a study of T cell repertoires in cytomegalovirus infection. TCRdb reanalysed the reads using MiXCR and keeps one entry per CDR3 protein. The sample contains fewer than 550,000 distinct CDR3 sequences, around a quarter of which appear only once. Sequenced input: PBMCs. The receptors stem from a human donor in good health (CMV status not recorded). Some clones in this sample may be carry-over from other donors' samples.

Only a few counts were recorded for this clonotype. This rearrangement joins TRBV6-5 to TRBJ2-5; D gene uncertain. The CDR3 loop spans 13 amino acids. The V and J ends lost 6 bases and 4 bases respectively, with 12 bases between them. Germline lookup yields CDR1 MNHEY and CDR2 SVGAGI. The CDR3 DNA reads TGTGCCAGCAGGGCCGACGGCGGAGAGACCCAGTACTTC. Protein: CASRADGGETQYF.

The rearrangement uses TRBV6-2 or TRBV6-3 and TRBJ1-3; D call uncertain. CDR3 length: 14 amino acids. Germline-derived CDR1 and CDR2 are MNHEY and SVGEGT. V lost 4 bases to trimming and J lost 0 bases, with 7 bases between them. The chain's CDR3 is CASSSPRSGNTIYF. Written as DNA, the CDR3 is TGTGCCAGCAGTTCACCGCGCTCTGGAAACACCATATATTTT.

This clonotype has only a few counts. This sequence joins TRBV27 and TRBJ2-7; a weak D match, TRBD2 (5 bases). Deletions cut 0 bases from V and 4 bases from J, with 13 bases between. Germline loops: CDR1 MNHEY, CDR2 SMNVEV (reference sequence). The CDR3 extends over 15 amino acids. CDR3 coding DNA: TGTGCCAGCAGTTTATCGATCGGGGTACCGTACGAGCAGTACGTC. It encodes CASSLSIGVPYEQYV.

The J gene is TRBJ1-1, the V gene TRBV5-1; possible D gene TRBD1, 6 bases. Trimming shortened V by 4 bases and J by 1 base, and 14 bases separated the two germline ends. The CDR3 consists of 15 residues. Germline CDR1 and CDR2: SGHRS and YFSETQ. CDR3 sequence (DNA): TGCGCCAGCAGCCCGGGGGGCAGGACGAACACTGAAGCTTTCTTT. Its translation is CASSPGGRTNTEAFF.

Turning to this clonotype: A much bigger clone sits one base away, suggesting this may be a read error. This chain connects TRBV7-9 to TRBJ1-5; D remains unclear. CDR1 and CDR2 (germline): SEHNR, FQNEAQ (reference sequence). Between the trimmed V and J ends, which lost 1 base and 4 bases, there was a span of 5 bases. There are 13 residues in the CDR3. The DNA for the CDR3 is TGTGCCAGCAGCTTAGGAGAGAATCAGCCCCAGCATTTT. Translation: CASSLGENQPQHF.

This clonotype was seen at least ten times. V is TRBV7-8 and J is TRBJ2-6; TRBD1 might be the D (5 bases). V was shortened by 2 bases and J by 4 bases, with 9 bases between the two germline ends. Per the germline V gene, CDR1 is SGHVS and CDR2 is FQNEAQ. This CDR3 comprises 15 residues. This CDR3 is CASSLLGPGANVLTF. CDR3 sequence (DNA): TGTGCCAGCAGCTTATTGGGGCCCGGGGCCAACGTCCTGACTTTC.

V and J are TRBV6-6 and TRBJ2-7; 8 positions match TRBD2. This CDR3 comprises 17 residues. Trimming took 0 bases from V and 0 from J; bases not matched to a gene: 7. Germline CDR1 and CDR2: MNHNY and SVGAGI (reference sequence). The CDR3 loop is CASSYSREGYSSYEQYV. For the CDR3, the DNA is TGTGCCAGCAGTTACTCACGGGAGGGATACAGCTCCTACGAGCAGTACGTC.

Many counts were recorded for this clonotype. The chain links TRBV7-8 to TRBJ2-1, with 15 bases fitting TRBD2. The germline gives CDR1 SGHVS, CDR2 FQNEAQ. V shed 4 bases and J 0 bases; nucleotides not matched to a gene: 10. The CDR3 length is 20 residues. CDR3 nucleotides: TGTGCCAGCAGCTCACCCCAGGGACTAGCGGGAGGTCACTCCTACAATGAGCAGTTCTTC. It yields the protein CASSSPQGLAGGHSYNEQFF.

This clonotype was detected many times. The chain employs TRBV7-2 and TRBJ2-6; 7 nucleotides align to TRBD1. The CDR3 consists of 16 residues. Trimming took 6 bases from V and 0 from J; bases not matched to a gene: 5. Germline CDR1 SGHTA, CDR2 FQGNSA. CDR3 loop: CASRTGTDSGANVLTF. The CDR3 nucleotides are TGTGCCAGCAGGACCGGGACAGACTCTGGGGCCAACGTCCTGACTTTC. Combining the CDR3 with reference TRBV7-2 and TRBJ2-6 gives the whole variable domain GAGVSQSPSNKVTEKGKDVELRCDPISGHTALYWYRQSLGQGLEFLIYFQGNSAPDKSGLPSDRFSAERTGGSVSTLTIQRTQQEDSAVYLCASRTGTDSGANVLTFGAGSRLTVL.

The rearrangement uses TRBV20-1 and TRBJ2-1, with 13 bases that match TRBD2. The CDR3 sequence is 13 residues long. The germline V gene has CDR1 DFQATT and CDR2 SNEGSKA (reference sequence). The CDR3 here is CITGLAGAGEQFF. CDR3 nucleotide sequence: TGCATTACCGGACTAGCGGGAGCGGGTGAGCAGTTCTTC.

The CDR3, as DNA: TGTGCCAGCAGCTCTTTGGGTACCCTAGAAGCTTTCTTT. It is translated as CASSSLGTLEAFF. The V gene is TRBV5-6, the J gene TRBJ1-1; D gene unclear. Germline lookup yields CDR1 SGHDT and CDR2 YYEEEE. V lost 3 bases to trimming and J lost 8 bases, with 14 bases between them. The CDR3 covers 13 residues.

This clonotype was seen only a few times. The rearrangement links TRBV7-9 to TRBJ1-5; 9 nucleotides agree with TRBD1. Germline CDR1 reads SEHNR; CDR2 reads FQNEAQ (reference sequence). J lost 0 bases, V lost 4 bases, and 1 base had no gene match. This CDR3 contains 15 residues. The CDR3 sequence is CASSSTGGSNQPQHF. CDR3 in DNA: TGTGCCAGCAGCTCGACAGGGGGTAGCAATCAGCCCCAGCATTTT. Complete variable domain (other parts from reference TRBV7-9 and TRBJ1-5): DTGVSQNPRHKITKRGQNVTFRCDPISEHNRLYWYRQTLGQGPEFLTYFQNEAQLEKSRLLSDRFSAERPKGSFSTLEIQRTEQGDSAMYLCASSSTGGSNQPQHFGDGTRLSIL.

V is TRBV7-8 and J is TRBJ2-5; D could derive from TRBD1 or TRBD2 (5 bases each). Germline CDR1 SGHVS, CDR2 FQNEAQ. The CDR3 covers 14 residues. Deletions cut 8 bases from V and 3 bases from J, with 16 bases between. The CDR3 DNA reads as TGTGCCAGCTGCAGGGAGCAGGGAGAAGAGACCCAGTACTTC. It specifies CASCREQGEETQYF. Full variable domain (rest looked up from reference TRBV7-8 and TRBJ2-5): GAGVSQSPRYKVAKRGQDVALRCDPISGHVSLFWYQQALGQGPEFLTYFQNEAQLDKSGLPSDRFFAERPEGSVSTLKIQRTQQEDSAVYLCASCREQGEETQYFGPGTRLLVL.

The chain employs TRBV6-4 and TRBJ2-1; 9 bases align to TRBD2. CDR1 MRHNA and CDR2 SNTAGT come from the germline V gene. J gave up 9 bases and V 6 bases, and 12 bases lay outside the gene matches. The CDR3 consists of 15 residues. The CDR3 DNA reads TGTGCCAGCAGCCTCGGGGCTAGCGGGGCCTCTGAGCAGTTCTTC. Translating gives CASSLGASGASEQFF.

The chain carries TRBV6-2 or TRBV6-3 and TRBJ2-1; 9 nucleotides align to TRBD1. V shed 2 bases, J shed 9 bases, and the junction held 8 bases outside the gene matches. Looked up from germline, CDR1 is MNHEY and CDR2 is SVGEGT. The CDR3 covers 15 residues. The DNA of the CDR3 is TGTGCCAGCAGTTACCGAACAGGGGGCGGAGGTGAGCAGTTCTTC. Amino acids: CASSYRTGGGGEQFF.

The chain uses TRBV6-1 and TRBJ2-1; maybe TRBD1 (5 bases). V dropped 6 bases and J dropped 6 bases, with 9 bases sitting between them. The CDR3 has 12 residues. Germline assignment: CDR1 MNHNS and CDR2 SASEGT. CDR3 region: CASRGAANEQFF. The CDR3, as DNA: TGTGCCAGCAGAGGGGCCGCCAATGAGCAGTTCTTC.

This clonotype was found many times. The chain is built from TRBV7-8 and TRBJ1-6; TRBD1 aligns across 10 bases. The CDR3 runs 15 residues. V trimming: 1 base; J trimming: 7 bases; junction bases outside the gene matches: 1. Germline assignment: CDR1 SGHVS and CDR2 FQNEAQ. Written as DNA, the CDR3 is TGTGCCAGCAGCTTAGGACAGGGGGCAAATTCACCCCTCCACTTT. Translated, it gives CASSLGQGANSPLHF.

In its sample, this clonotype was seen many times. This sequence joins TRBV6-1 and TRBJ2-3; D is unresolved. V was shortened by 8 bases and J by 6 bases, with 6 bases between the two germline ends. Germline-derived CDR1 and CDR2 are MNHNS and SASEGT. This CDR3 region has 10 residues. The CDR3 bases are TGTGCCAGCGCTGGGGATACGCAGTATTTT. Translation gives CASAGDTQYF.

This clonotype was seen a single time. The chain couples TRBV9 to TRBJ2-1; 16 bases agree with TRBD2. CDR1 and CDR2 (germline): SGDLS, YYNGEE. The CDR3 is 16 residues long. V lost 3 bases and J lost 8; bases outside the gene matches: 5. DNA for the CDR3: TGTGCCAGCAGCGCTGGGACTAGCGGGAGGGGGTATGAGCAGTTCTTC. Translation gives CASSAGTSGRGYEQFF.

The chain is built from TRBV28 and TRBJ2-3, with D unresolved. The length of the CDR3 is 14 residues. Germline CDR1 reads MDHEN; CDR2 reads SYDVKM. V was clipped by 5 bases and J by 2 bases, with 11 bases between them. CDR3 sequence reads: CASSRNDLTDTQYF. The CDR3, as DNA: TGTGCCAGCAGTCGCAACGACCTCACAGATACGCAGTATTTT.